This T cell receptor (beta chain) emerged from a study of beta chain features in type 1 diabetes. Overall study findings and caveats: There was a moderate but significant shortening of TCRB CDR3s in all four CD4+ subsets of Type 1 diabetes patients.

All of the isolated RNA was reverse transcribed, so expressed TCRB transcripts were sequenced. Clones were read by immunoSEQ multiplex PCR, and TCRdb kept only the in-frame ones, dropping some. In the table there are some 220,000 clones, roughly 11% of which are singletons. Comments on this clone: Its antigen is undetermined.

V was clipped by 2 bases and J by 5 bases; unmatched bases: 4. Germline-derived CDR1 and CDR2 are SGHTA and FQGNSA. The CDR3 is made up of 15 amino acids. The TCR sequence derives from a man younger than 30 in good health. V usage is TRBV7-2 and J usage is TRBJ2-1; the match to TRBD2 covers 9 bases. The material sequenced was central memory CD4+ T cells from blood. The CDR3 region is CASSLWASGNNEQFF. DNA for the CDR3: TGTGCCAGCAGCTTATGGGCTAGCGGGAACAATGAGCAGTTCTTC. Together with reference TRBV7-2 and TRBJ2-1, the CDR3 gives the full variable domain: GAGVSQSPSNKVTEKGKDVELRCDPISGHTALYWYRQSLGQGLEFLIYFQGNSAPDKSGLPSDRFSAERTGGSVSTLTIQRTQQEDSAVYLCASSLWASGNNEQFFGPGTRLTVL.